Below are 7 T cell receptor beta chains sequenced from a single sample in a study of response to subunit inactivated influenza vaccine. TCRdb analysed the RT-PCR reads with MiXCR anew, one entry per CDR3 protein. The sample shows a few hundred thousand distinct CDR3 sequences, over 20% of them seen only once. The sample here was PBMCs from blood, taken less than 22 months after vaccination. The source is a man aged 50-75 years who received an inactivated influenza vaccine.

V gene TRBV29-1 combines with J gene TRBJ1-1; D is uncertain. CDR1 is SQVTM, CDR2 ANQGSEA, per germline. The CDR3 spans 13 residues. V was clipped by 0 bases and J by 10 bases, with 15 bases between them. The DNA of the CDR3 is TGCAGCGTTGAAGATCCAGGTCGGCAGCGAGCTTTCTTT. Protein: CSVEDPGRQRAFF. Together with reference TRBV29-1 and TRBJ1-1, the CDR3 gives the full variable domain: SAVISQKPSRDICQRGTSLTIQCQVDSQVTMMFWYRQQPGQSLTLIATANQGSEATYESGFVIDKFPISRPNLTFSTLTVSNMSPEDSSIYLCSVEDPGRQRAFFGQGTRLTVV.

The J gene is TRBJ1-6, the V gene TRBV6-2 or TRBV6-3; TRBD1 is a possible D gene (6 bases). The CDR3 is made up of 14 amino acids. V lost 6 bases and J 9 bases, leaving 15 bases between the germline ends. Germline CDR1 and CDR2: MNHEY and SVGEGT. In DNA form, the CDR3 reads TGTGCCAGCAGACTCGGGACACCAGGTTCACCCCTCCACTTT. As protein: CASRLGTPGSPLHF.

In DNA form, the CDR3 reads TGCAGTGCTCACAGGGATTATTATGAAAAACTGTTTTTT. It codes for CSAHRDYYEKLFF. The rearrangement uses TRBV20-1 and TRBJ1-4; tentative D call: TRBD1 (6 bases). V was clipped by 5 bases and J by 6 bases, with 13 bases between them. Germline-derived CDR1 and CDR2 are DFQATT and SNEGSKA (reference sequence). The CDR3 loop spans 13 amino acids.

This clonotype occurred a few times. The chain combines TRBV2 with TRBJ1-1, with 10 bases fitting TRBD1. J was trimmed by 4 bases and V by 8 bases; bases with no gene match: 4. Germline loops: CDR1 SNHLY, CDR2 FYNNEI. The CDR3 is 13 residues long. CDR3 DNA: TGTGCCAGCGGCAGGGACAGGGGCACTGAAGCTTTCTTT. This codes for CASGRDRGTEAFF.

This clonotype was observed many times. The rearrangement uses TRBV28 and TRBJ1-1; D possibly corresponds to TRBD1 (5 bases). Trimming cost V 4 bases and J 4 bases, with 13 bases left between them. The CDR3 consists of 14 residues. Germline V gene sequence: CDR1 MDHEN, CDR2 SYDVKM. This CDR3 reads CASSYRSQGTEAFF. Written as DNA, the CDR3 is TGTGCCAGCAGTTACAGGAGCCAGGGCACTGAAGCTTTCTTT.

This clonotype appeared a few times. The chain links TRBV5-5 to TRBJ1-5, with 11 bases matching TRBD1. Trimming at V came to 2 bases and at J to 4 bases, leaving 8 bases not matched to a gene. The germline V gene has CDR1 SGHKS and CDR2 YYEKEE (reference sequence). CDR3 length: 17 residues. DNA for the CDR3: TGTGCCAGCAGCTTATCCGCCGGGACAGGGGGAAATCAGCCCCAGCATTTT. This translates into CASSLSAGTGGNQPQHF.

CDR3 DNA sequence: TGTGCCAGCAGCTTAGGGGGGCTAGCAGGGGACTACGAGCAGTACTTC. Its translation is CASSLGGLAGDYEQYF. The chain combines TRBV7-9 with TRBJ2-7; D is perhaps TRBD1 (6 bases). The ends were cut back, 1 base at V and 3 bases at J, with 16 bases in the middle. From germline, CDR1 is SEHNR and CDR2 FQNEAQ (reference sequence). The CDR3 runs to 16 residues.